The table lists the clone carrying this TCR beta chain with a few counts. This specimen comes from a study of cytomegalovirus exposure and HLA in healthy donors. Use of 60 Vbeta and 13 Jbeta primers characterized the PCR. Libraries were prepared by immunoSEQ multiplex PCR; TCRdb keeps only in-frame clonotypes and omits some of them. Of approximately 98,000 clones in the sample, around 75% are singletons; the top ten hold roughly 9.7%. V lost 3 bases and J lost 6, with 18 bases in between. This CDR3 region has 15 residues. Germline values: CDR1 MGHRA, CDR2 YSYEKL. The specimen was PBMCs. This clonotype was sampled from a man aged 18 to 29 in good health and CMV-seropositive. V and J are TRBV4-1 and TRBJ2-7, with TRBD1 as a possible D gene (6 bases). In nucleotides, the CDR3 is TGCGCCAGCAGCCAGGGTTGGGACAAATTAGGCGAGCAGTACTTC. It encodes CASSQGWDKLGEQYF.